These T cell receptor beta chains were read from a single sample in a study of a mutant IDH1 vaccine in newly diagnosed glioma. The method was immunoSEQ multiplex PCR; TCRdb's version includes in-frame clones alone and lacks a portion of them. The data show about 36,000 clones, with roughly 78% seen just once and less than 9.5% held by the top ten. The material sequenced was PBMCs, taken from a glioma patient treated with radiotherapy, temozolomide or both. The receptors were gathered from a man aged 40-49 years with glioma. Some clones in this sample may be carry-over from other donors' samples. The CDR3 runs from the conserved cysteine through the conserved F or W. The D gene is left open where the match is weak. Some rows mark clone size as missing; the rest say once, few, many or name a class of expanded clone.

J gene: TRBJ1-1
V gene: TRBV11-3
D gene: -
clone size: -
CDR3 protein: CASSTMTDTEAFF
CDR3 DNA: TGTGCCAGCAGCACTATGACAGATACTGAAGCTTTCTTT

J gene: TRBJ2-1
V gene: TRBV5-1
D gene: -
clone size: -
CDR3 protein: CASSSGWYGDEQFF
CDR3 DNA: TGCGCCAGCAGCTCGGGGTGGTATGGGGATGAGCAGTTCTTC

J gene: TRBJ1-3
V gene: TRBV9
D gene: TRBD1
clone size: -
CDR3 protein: CASSALTGSGNTIYF
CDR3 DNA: TGTGCCAGCAGCGCTTTGACAGGGTCTGGAAACACCATATATTTT

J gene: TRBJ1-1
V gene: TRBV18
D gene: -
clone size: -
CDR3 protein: CASSPFGELNTEAFF
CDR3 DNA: TGTGCCAGCTCACCGTTTGGAGAACTAAACACTGAAGCTTTCTTT

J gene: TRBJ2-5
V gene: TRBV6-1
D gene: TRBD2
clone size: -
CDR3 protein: CASSDPPGTSGGAGETQYF
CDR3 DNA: TGTGCCAGCAGTGACCCCCCCGGGACTAGCGGGGGGGCTGGTGAGACCCAGTACTTC

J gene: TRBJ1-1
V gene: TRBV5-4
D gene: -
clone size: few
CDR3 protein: CASSQDSLVAFF
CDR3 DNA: TGTGCCAGCAGCCAGGACAGCCTGGTAGCTTTCTTT

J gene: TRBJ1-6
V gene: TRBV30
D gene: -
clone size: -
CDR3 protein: CAWSVTLLSSYNSPLHF
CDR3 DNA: TGTGCCTGGAGTGTTACCCTCCTGAGCTCCTATAATTCACCCCTCCACTTT

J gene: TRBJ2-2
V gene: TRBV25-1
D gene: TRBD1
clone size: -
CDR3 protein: CASSEIADRGRGTGELFF
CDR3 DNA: TGTGCCAGCAGTGAGATAGCGGACAGGGGGCGAGGGACCGGGGAGCTGTTTTTT

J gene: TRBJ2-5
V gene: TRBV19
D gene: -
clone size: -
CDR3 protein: CASSIHSAGPNQETQYF
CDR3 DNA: TGTGCCAGTAGTATTCATTCGGCAGGGCCGAACCAAGAGACCCAGTACTTC

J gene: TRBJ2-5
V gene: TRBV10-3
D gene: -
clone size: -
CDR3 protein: CAISQPGQETQYF
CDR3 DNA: TGTGCCATCAGTCAACCGGGCCAAGAGACCCAGTACTTC

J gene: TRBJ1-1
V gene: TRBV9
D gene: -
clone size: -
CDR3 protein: CASSVDTGTTEAFF
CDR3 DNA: TGTGCCAGCAGCGTAGATACAGGGACCACTGAAGCTTTCTTT

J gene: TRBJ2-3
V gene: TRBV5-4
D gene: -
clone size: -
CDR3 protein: CASSLAGKRQRDTQYF
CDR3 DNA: TGTGCCAGCAGCTTGGCCGGGAAACGGCAAAGGGATACGCAGTATTTT

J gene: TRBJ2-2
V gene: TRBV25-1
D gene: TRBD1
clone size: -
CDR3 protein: CASSAQGAIVTGELFF
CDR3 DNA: TGTGCCAGCAGTGCACAGGGGGCTATTGTCACCGGGGAGCTGTTTTTT

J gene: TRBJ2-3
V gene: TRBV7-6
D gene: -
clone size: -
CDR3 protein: CASSLALGGPTDTQYF
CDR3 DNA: TGTGCCAGCAGCTTAGCGCTGGGGGGGCCCACAGATACGCAGTATTTT

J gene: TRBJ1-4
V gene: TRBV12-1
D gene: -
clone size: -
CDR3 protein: CANLGTEGEGDTATNEKLFF
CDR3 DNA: TGTGCCAACTTAGGGACAGAGGGGGAGGGAGACACTGCAACTAATGAAAAACTGTTTTTT

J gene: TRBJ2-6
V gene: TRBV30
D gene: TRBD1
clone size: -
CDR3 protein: CASPGQGAAGANVLTF
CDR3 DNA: TGTGCCTCGCCGGGACAGGGGGCGGCTGGGGCCAACGTCCTGACTTTC

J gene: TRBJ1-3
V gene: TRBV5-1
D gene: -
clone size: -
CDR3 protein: CASSLDGAPGGNTIYF
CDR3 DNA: TGCGCCAGCAGCTTGGACGGGGCGCCTGGAGGAAACACCATATATTTT

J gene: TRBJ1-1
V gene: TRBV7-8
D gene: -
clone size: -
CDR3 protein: CASSLDGGATEAFF
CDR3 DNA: TGTGCCAGCAGCTTAGATGGGGGAGCAACTGAAGCTTTCTTT

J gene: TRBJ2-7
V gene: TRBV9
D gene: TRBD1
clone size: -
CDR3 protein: CASSVGTEHHYEQYF
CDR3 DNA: TGTGCCAGCAGCGTCGGGACAGAACACCACTACGAGCAGTACTTC

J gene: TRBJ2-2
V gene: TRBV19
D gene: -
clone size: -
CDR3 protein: CASSIRRGNTGELFF
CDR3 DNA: TGTGCCAGTAGTATTCGCAGGGGAAACACCGGGGAGCTGTTTTTT

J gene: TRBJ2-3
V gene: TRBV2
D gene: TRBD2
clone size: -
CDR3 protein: CASSEAIGLAGGADTQYF
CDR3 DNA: TGTGCCAGCAGTGAAGCAATTGGACTAGCGGGGGGCGCAGATACGCAGTATTTT

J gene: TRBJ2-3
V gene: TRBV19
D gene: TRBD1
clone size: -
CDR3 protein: CASSPDRGGPDTQYF
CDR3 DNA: TGTGCCAGTAGTCCCGACAGGGGAGGCCCAGATACGCAGTATTTT

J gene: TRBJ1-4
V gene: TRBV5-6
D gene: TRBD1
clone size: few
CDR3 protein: CASRPSGTDNEKLFF
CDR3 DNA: TGTGCCAGCAGGCCATCCGGGACAGATAATGAAAAACTGTTTTTT

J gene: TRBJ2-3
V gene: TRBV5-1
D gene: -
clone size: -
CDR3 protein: CASSLIAEGTDTQYF
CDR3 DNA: TGCGCCAGCAGCTTGATCGCGGAAGGCACAGATACGCAGTATTTT

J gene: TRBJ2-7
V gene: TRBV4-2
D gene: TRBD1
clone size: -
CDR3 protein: CASSPGNGGTGGYEQYF
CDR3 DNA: TGTGCCAGCAGCCCAGGCAACGGGGGGACAGGGGGCTACGAGCAGTACTTC

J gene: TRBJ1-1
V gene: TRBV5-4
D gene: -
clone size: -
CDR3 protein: CASSLVGQNTEAFF
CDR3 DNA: TGTGCCAGCAGCTTGGTTGGGCAGAACACTGAAGCTTTCTTT

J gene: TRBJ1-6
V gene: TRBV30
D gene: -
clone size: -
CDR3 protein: CACPRGGVNSPLHF
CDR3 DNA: TGTGCCTGCCCTAGGGGGGGGGTAAATTCACCCCTCCACTTT

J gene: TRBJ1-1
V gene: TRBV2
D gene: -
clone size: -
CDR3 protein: CASTPGYGTEAFF
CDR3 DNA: TGTGCCAGCACCCCAGGTTATGGCACTGAAGCTTTCTTT

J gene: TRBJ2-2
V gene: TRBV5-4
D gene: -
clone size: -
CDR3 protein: CASSLGRNAGELFF
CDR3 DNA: TGTGCCAGCAGCTTGGGGAGGAACGCCGGGGAGCTGTTTTTT

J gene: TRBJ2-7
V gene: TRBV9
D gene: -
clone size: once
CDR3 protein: CASSVHGESYEQYF
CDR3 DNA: TGTGCCAGCAGCGTACATGGGGAGAGCTACGAGCAGTACTTC

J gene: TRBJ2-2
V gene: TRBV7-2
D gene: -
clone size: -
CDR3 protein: CASSSGSFHTGELFF
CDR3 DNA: TGTGCCAGCAGCAGCGGTAGCTTTCACACCGGGGAGCTGTTTTTT